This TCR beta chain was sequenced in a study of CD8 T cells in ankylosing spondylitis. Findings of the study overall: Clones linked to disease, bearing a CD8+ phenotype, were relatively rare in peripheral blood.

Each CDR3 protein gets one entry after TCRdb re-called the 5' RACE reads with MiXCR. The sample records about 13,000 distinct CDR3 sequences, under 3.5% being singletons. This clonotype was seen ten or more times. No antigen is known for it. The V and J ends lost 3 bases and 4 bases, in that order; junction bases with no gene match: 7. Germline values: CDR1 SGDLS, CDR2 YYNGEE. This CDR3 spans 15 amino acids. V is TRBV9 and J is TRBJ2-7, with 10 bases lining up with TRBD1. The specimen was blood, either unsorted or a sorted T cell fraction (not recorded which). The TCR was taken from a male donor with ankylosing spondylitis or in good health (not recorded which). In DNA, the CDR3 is TGTGCCAGCAGCGAGTCCGGGACAGGGGTTTACGAGCAGTACTTC. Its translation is CASSESGTGVYEQYF.